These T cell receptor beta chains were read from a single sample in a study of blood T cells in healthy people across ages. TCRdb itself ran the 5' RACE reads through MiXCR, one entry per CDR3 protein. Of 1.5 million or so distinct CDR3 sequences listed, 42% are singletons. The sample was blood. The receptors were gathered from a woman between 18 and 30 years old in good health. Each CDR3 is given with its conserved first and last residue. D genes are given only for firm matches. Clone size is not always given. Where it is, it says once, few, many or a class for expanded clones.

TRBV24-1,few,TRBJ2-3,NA,TGTGCCACCAGTGATTCAAGGACCGGCATGATAACAGATACGCAGTATTTT,CATSDSRTGMITDTQYF
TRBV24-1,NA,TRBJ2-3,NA,TGTGCCACCACCGACACCCGACAGAGCACAGATACGCAGTATTTT,CATTDTRQSTDTQYF
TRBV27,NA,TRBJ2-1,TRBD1,TGTGCCAGCAGCTCTACCCGGGACAGGGGGTTGAATGAGCAGTTCTTC,CASSSTRDRGLNEQFF
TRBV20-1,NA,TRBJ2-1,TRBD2,TGCAGTGTCGGTAAAGGACTAGCGGGTAGGAATGATCAGTTCTTC,CSVGKGLAGRNDQFF
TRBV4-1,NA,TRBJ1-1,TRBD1,TGCGCCAGCAGCCAACCCCTTACCGGGACAGCGATAAACACTGAAGCTTTCTTT,CASSQPLTGTAINTEAFF
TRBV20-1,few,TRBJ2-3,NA,TGCAGTGCTAGTAGGTCCCTATCAAACACAGATACGCAGTATTTT,CSASRSLSNTDTQYF
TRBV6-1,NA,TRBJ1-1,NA,TGTGCCAGCAAAGGGGTCGTGAACACTGAAGCTTTCTTT,CASKGVVNTEAFF
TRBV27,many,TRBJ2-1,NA,TGTGCCAGCAGTTTAAACCGCAATGAGCAGTTCTTC,CASSLNRNEQFF
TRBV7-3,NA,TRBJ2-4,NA,TGTGCCAGCAGCTTAACGTGGACAGATGGCATTCAGTACTTC,CASSLTWTDGIQYF
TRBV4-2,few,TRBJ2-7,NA,TGTGCCAGCAGCCAACGATCCGACAGCTACGAGCAGTACTTC,CASSQRSDSYEQYF
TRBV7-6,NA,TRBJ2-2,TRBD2,TGTGCCAGCAGCTATACGCGGGGGGCGAACACCGGGGAGCTGTTTTTT,CASSYTRGANTGELFF
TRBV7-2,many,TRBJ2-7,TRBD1,TGTGCCAGCAGCTCCCAGACAGGGGGCTACGAGCAGTACTTC,CASSSQTGGYEQYF
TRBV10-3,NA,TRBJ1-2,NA,TGTGCCATCAGTGATGGGGAGGGAATTCCCTATGGCTACACCTTC,CAISDGEGIPYGYTF
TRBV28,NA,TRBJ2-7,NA,TGTGCCAGCAGTATGATGGGGAAGTACTACAATGAGCAGTACTTC,CASSMMGKYYNEQYF
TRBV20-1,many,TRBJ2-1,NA,TGCAGTGCTCCGAGTAGCGGCCGCAATGAGCAGTTCTTC,CSAPSSGRNEQFF
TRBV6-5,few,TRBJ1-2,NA,TGTGCCAGCAGTTACTCTTGGGCGGGCGGCTACACCTTC,CASSYSWAGGYTF
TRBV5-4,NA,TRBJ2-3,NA,TGTGCCGGCAGCTTACGGGAGCCTAGCACAGATACGCAGTATTTT,CAGSLREPSTDTQYF
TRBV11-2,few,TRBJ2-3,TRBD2,TGTGCCAGCAGCTTAGGACTAGCAAGGAGCGATACGCAGTATTTT,CASSLGLARSDTQYF
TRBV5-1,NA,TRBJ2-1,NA,TGCGCCAGCAGCTTGCAAATGCCGCTACGCTACAATGAGCAGTTCTTC,CASSLQMPLRYNEQFF
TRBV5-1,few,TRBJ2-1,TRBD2,TGCGCCAGCAGCCCCCTAGCGGGAGATGCCTCCTACAATGAGCAGTTCTTC,CASSPLAGDASYNEQFF
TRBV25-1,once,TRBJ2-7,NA,TGTGCCAGCCCGGGACGTTGCTACAATGAGCAGTACTTC,CASPGRCYNEQYF
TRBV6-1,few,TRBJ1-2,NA,TGTGCCAGCAGGGGGGGTGGATACTATGGCTACACCTTC,CASRGGGYYGYTF
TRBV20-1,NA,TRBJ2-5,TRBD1,TGCAGCGTACAGACAGGGGTCCGGGACAATGAGCAGTACTTC,CSVQTGVRDNEQYF
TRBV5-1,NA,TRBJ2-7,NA,TGCGCCAGCAGCTTGGGTCAGGGACAAACCTACGAGCAGTACTTC,CASSLGQGQTYEQYF
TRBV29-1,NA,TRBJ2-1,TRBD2,TGCAGCGATGGGACTAGCGGGGGTGAGCAGTTCTTC,CSDGTSGGEQFF
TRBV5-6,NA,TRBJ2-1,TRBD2,TGTGCCAGCAGCCCGGGCGGGGGTGAATACAATGAGCAGTTCTTC,CASSPGGGEYNEQFF
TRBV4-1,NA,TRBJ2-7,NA,TGCGTCAGCAGCCAAGACGGGACGATTACCTACGAGCAGTACTTC,CVSSQDGTITYEQYF
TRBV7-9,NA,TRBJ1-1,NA,TGTGCCAGCAGCGAAGGGGACGTTATGAACACTGAAGCTTTCTTT,CASSEGDVMNTEAFF
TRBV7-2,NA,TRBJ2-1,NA,TGTGCCAATCAACGGGGGTATGAGCAGTTCTTC,CANQRGYEQFF
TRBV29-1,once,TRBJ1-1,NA,TGCAGCGTTGAAGTTAAGGGACGGATGAACACTGAAGCTTTCTTT,CSVEVKGRMNTEAFF
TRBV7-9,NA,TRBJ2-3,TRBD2,TGTGCCAGCAGCTTAGGGGCTAGCGGGGGAGCTAGCACAGATACGCAGTATTTT,CASSLGASGGASTDTQYF
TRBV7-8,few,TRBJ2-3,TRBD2,TGTGCCAGCAGCTCGGGACTAGCGGGAGATGGGAAGTTCGTTGCAGATACGCAGTATTTT,CASSSGLAGDGKFVADTQYF
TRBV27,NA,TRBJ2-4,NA,TGTGCCAGTTCCAGGGGTCTCCTAAACGGGCAGTACTTC,CASSRGLLNGQYF
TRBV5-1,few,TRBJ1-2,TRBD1,TGCGCCAGCAGCCAGACAGGGCTCTATGGCTACACCTTC,CASSQTGLYGYTF
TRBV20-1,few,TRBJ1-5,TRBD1,TGCAGTGCCCAGAAAGCCGGACAGGGGCACCAGCCCCAGCATTTT,CSAQKAGQGHQPQHF
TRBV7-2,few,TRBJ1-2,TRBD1,TGTGCCAGCAGCCCCCGGGACAGGGGCGTTAACTATGGCTACACCTTC,CASSPRDRGVNYGYTF
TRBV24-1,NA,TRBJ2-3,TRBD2,TGTGCCACCAGTGACCCCGGGGGGACTACCACAGATACGCAGTATTTT,CATSDPGGTTTDTQYF
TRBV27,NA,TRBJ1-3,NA,TGTGCCAGCAGTTTGCGGCAGTCCTCTGGAAACACCATATATTTT,CASSLRQSSGNTIYF
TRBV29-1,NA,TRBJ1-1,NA,TGCAGCGTTTCCAAGACGGCAGCGTCTGAAGCTTTCTTT,CSVSKTAASEAFF
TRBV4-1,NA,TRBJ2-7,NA,TGCGCCAGCAGCCAAGAGGTCATTGTCTCCTACGAGCAGTACTTC,CASSQEVIVSYEQYF
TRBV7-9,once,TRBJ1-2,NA,TGTGCCAGCAGCCCAACCACATGGGACTCCGGGGCGTCCTATGGCTACACCTTC,CASSPTTWDSGASYGYTF
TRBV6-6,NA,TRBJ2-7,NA,TGTGCCAGCAGTTACTTGGCGGGCTCCTACGAGCAGTACTTC,CASSYLAGSYEQYF
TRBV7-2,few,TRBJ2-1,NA,TGTGCCAGCGTCGTAAGGCTAGCCTCCTACAATGAGCAGTTCTTC,CASVVRLASYNEQFF
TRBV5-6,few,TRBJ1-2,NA,TGTGCCAGCAGCTTGGTGACGGGAAACTATGGCTACACCTTC,CASSLVTGNYGYTF
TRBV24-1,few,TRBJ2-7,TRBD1,TGTGCCACCAGTGATTTTGGGACAGGGGGTTCGTACGAGCAGTACTTC,CATSDFGTGGSYEQYF
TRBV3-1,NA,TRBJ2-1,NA,TGTGACAGCAGCCAAATACCGGGACTCTCGACCAATGAGCAGTTCTTC,CDSSQIPGLSTNEQFF
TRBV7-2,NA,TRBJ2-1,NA,TGTGCCAGCTCCTATGGGGCCCTTTACAATGAGCAGTTCTTC,CASSYGALYNEQFF
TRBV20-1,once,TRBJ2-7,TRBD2,TGCAGTGTCCCCGGACTAGCGGGAGGGCCTTACGAGCAGTACTTC,CSVPGLAGGPYEQYF
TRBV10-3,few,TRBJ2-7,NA,TGTGCCATCAGTGAGTCTTGGAGCTTGGAGCAGTACTTC,CAISESWSLEQYF
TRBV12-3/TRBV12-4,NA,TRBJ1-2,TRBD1,TGTGCCAGCATCCATCAGACAGGGAACTATGGCTACACCTTC,CASIHQTGNYGYTF
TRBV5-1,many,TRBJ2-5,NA,TGCGCCAGCAGCTTGGAAGCTGAGACCCAGTACTTC,CASSLEAETQYF
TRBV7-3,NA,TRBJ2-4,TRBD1,TGTGCCAGCAGCTTAGGGGGACAGGGAGGAAACATTCAGTACTTC,CASSLGGQGGNIQYF
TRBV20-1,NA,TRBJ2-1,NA,TGCAGTGCTAGACGGGACTTAAGCTCCTACAATGAGCAGTTCTTC,CSARRDLSSYNEQFF
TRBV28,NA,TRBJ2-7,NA,TGTGCCAGCAGTTTAGTTCCGGAAAGCTCCTACGAGCAGTACTTC,CASSLVPESSYEQYF
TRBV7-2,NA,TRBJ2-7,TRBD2,TGTGCCAGCAGCTTAGAGCGGACTAGCGTCGGTGCCTACAATGAGCAGTACTTC,CASSLERTSVGAYNEQYF
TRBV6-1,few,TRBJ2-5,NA,TGTGCCAGCAGAATTCAGGGGAACCAGAGAGAGACCCAGTACTTC,CASRIQGNQRETQYF
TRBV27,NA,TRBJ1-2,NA,TGTGCCAGCAGTCGGTTGACCGGGACTCTTCCTCGTGGCTACACCTTC,CASSRLTGTLPRGYTF
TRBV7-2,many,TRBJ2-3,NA,TGTGCCAGCAGCTTAGCGCCGGGTAGCACAGATACGCAGTATTTT,CASSLAPGSTDTQYF
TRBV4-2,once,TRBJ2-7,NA,TGTGCCAGCAGCCAAGCCCACGAACAGCCCTACGAGCAGTACTTC,CASSQAHEQPYEQYF
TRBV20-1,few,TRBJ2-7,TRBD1,TGCAGTGCTAGCGACAGGGGCGAGCAGTACTTC,CSASDRGEQYF